This T cell receptor (beta chain) came from a study of neurological immune-mediated disorders. This CDR3 region has 13 residues. Losses at the gene ends were 5 bases for V and 0 bases for J; bases not matched to a gene: 2. Germline assignment: CDR1 DFQATT and CDR2 SNEGSKA (reference sequence). 2 million PBMCs stored at -80 C were the source of the unsorted libraries. In its sample, this clonotype was seen many times. TCRdb re-called the 5' RACE reads with MiXCR, one entry per CDR3 protein. The sample includes about 82,000 distinct CDR3 sequences, around 2.6% seen only once; the top ten take roughly 1.2%.

V usage is TRBV20-1 and J usage is TRBJ2-3; 7 positions agree with TRBD2. Sample: PBMCs. This TCR came from a woman aged 25 to 45 with multiple sclerosis. CDR3 DNA sequence: TGCAGTGCTGGACTAGGAAGCACAGATACGCAGTATTTT. It yields the protein CSAGLGSTDTQYF.